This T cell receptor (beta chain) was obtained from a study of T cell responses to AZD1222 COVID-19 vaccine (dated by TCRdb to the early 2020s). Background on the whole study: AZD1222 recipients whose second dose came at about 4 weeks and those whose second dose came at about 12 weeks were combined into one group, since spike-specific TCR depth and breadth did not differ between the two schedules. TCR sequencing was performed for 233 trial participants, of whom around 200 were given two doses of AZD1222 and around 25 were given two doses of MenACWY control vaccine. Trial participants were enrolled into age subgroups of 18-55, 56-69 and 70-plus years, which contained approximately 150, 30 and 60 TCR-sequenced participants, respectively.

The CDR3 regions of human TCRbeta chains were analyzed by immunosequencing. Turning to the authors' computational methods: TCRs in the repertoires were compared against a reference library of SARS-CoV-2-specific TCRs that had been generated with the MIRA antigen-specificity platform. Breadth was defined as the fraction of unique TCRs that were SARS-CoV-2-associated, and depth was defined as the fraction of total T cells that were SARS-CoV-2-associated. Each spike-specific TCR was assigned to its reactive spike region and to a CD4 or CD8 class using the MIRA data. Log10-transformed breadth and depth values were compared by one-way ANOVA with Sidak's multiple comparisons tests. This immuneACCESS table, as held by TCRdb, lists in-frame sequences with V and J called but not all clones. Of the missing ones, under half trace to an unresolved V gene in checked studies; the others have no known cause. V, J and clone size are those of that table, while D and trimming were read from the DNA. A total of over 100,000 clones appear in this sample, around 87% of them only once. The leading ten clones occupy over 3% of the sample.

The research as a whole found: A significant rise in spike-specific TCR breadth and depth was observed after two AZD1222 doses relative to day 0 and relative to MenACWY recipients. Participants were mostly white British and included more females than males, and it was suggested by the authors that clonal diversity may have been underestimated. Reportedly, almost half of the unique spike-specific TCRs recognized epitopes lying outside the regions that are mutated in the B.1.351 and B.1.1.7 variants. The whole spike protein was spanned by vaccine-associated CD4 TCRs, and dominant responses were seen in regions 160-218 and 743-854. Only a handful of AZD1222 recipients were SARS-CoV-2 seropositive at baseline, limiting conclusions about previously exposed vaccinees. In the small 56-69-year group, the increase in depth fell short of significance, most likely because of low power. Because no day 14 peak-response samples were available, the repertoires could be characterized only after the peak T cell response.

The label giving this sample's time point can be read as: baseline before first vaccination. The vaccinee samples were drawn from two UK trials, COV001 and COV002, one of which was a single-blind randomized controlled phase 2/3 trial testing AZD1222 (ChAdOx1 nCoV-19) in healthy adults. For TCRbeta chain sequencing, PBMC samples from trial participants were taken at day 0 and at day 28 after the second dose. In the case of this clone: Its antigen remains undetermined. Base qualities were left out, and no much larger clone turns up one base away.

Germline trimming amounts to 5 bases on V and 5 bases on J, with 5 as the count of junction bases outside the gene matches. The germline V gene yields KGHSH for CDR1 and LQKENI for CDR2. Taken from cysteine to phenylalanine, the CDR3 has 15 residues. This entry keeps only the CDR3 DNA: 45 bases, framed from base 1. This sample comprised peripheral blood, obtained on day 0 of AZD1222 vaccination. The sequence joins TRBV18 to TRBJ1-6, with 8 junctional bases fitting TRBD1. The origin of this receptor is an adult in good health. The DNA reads TGTGCCAGCTCAGATCAACAGGGGGATAATTCACCCCTCCACTTT. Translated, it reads CASSDQQGDNSPLHF.